The 25 T cell receptor beta chains below all came from one sample that was sequenced in a study of identifying expanded T cells in peripheral blood. Clones were sequenced by immunoSEQ multiplex PCR, and TCRdb holds only the in-frame ones, with some missing. Of about 78,000 clones detected, around four fifths appear once; the ten largest clones hold approximately 20%. The sample comprised blood. The receptor set was obtained from a person aged 18-70 years in good health.

J is TRBJ1-2 and V is TRBV13; 8 nucleotides match TRBD1. Germline assignment: CDR1 PRHDT and CDR2 FYEKMQ (reference sequence). The CDR3 is made up of 16 amino acids. The trim removed 5 bases at V and 0 bases at J, leaving 8 bases unmatched. The CDR3 nucleotides are TGTGCCAGCAGCGCCACCGGGACAGGAGCTAACTATGGCTACACCTTC. Protein sequence: CASSATGTGANYGYTF.

This clone was seen more than once but under ten times. The chain is built from TRBV30 and TRBJ2-7; D uncertain. Germline values: CDR1 GTSNPN, CDR2 SVGIG (reference sequence). The CDR3 runs to 9 residues. Trimming pared 4 bases from V and 5 bases from J, leaving 3 bases between. The CDR3 DNA follows: TGTGCCTGGATCAACGAGCAGTACTTC. This codes for CAWINEQYF.

V usage is TRBV18 and J usage is TRBJ2-7, with D possibly being TRBD1 (6 bases). V shed 3 bases and J shed 3 bases, with 9 bases lying between them. Germline V lookup: CDR1 KGHSH, CDR2 LQKENI. The CDR3 runs to 13 residues. The CDR3 bases are TGTGCCAGCTCACCGGAGACAGGCTACGAGCAGTACTTC. This codes for CASSPETGYEQYF.

In this sample, this clone turned up once. V is TRBV18 and J is TRBJ2-3, with D perhaps TRBD2 (8 bases). Trimming cost V 3 bases and J 6 bases, with 37 bases left between them. From germline, CDR1 is KGHSH and CDR2 LQKENI. This CDR3 region has 22 residues. The DNA of the CDR3 is TGTGCCAGCTCACCGAAACTTGGGCTAAGCGGGAGTCGGGGAAGGGGGCTGGATACGCAGTATTTT. This codes for CASSPKLGLSGSRGRGLDTQYF.

The V gene is TRBV5-1, the J gene TRBJ2-4; TRBD1 aligns across 8 bases. The CDR3 is made up of 18 amino acids. Unmatched junction bases numbered 10, after V lost 0 bases and J lost 2 bases. CDR1 is SGHRS, CDR2 YFSETQ, per germline. The CDR3 spells CASSLAGEAGGTKNIQYF. CDR3 nucleotide sequence: TGCGCCAGCAGCTTGGCCGGGGAGGCAGGGGGCACCAAAAACATTCAGTACTTC.

This CDR3 reads CASGPEGSTNEKLFF. The CDR3 DNA follows: TGTGCCAGCGGCCCGGAAGGGTCAACTAATGAAAAACTGTTTTTT. V and J are TRBV6-6 and TRBJ1-4; unclear D gene. CDR1 is MNHNY and CDR2 is SVGAGI in the germline V gene (reference sequence). V was clipped by 8 bases and J by 0 bases, with 13 bases between them. The length of the CDR3 is 15 residues.

The chain has TRBV27 and TRBJ1-3; tentatively, D is TRBD1 (5 bases). The V gene's germline CDR1 is MNHEY and CDR2 SMNVEV (reference sequence). V shed 5 bases and J shed 3 bases, with 11 bases lying between them. CDR3 length: 14 amino acids. The CDR3 loop reads CASSPKGHGNTIYF. For the CDR3, the DNA is TGTGCCAGCAGTCCGAAGGGGCATGGAAACACCATATATTTT.

This chain links TRBV28 with TRBJ1-1; D perhaps matches TRBD1 (5 bases). Germline V gene data show CDR1 as MDHEN and CDR2 as SYDVKM. Trimming shortened V by 5 bases and J by 8 bases, and 15 bases separated the two germline ends. The CDR3 runs to 13 residues. The CDR3 DNA reads as TGTGCCAGCAGTCCCCCGGGACGGGAAGAAGCTTTCTTT. Translation gives CASSPPGREEAFF.

This clone has a single count. This sequence joins TRBV18 and TRBJ2-2; tentatively, D is TRBD1 (6 bases). Germline loops: CDR1 KGHSH, CDR2 LQKENI. V shed 3 bases and J shed 0 bases, with 14 bases lying between them. The CDR3 has 17 residues. The CDR3 DNA is TGTGCCAGCTCACCCGCTGAACAGGGCGCGAACACCGGGGAGCTGTTTTTT. Translated: CASSPAEQGANTGELFF.

This clone is a singleton in its sample. The chain is built from TRBV7-3 and TRBJ2-4; maybe TRBD2 (6 bases). Germline V gene lookup returns CDR1 SGHTA and CDR2 FQGTGA. The CDR3 consists of 13 residues. V was shortened by 3 bases and J by 8 bases, with 11 bases between the two germline ends. CDR3 DNA: TGTGCCAGCAGCTTCCGGGAGAGGGACATTCAGTACTTC. This gives the protein CASSFRERDIQYF.

This clone showed up just a few times. The chain combines TRBV19 with TRBJ1-5; D unclear. Germline CDR1 is LNHDA and CDR2 is SQIVND (reference sequence). This CDR3 is 15 amino acids long. Deletions cut 0 bases from V and 2 bases from J, with 8 bases between. CDR3 nucleotide sequence: TGTGCCAGTAGTATAGAGGGTCTTCGCAATCAGCCCCAGCATTTT. The encoded protein is CASSIEGLRNQPQHF.

The CDR3 DNA sequence: TGCGCCAGCAGCCAACTCCGAGACCGAAACTACGAGCAGTACTTC. Encoded protein: CASSQLRDRNYEQYF. This rearrangement joins TRBV4-3 to TRBJ2-7; no reliable D call. The CDR3 totals 15 residues. V shed 2 bases and J shed 3 bases, with 14 bases lying between them. Looked up from germline, CDR1 is LGHNA and CDR2 is YSLEER.

The chain is built from TRBV7-8 and TRBJ2-1; 8 nucleotides align to TRBD2. The CDR3 covers 19 residues. The junction had 18 bases not matched to a gene; V was cut back by 6 bases and J by 2 bases. CDR1 and CDR2 (germline): SGHVS, FQNEAQ. The CDR3 sequence is CASRRGHELAEETYNEQFF. The CDR3 nucleotides read TGTGCCAGCAGGAGAGGGCACGAACTAGCGGAAGAGACCTACAATGAGCAGTTCTTC.

The gene calls are TRBV6-5 and TRBJ2-3; 9 bases match TRBD2. Germline V gene lookup returns CDR1 MNHEY and CDR2 SVGAGI. This CDR3 comprises 14 residues. The V segment lost 6 bases and the J segment 8 bases; nucleotides outside the gene matches: 9. In DNA form, the CDR3 reads TGTGCCAGCAGACCCGGGACTAGCATCCCTACGCAGTATTTT. Protein product: CASRPGTSIPTQYF.

Details on this clone: Other DNA variants within this sample encode the same CDR3. The CDR3 region is CASSWGTDTEAFF. As DNA, the CDR3 is TGTGCCAGCAGCTGGGGGACAGACACTGAAGCTTTCTTT. The genes are TRBV7-9 and TRBJ1-1; 7 positions agree with TRBD1. CDR3 length equals 13 residues. The V segment lost 4 bases and the J segment 3 bases; nucleotides outside the gene matches: 2. From germline, CDR1 is SEHNR and CDR2 FQNEAQ (reference sequence).

The rearrangement joins TRBV7-2 to TRBJ1-2; D ambiguous. V lost 4 bases and J lost 4, with 16 bases in between. CDR1 and CDR2 (germline): SGHTA, FQGNSA. This CDR3 region has 15 residues. CDR3 residues: CASSYAGRTSYGYTF. The CDR3 DNA reads as TGTGCCAGCAGCTACGCGGGCAGGACCTCCTATGGCTACACCTTC.

The genes are TRBV19 and TRBJ1-4; 8 bases map to TRBD1. Per germline, CDR1 LNHDA and CDR2 SQIVND (reference sequence). V shed 5 bases and J 5 bases; nucleotides not matched to a gene: 7. There are 15 residues in the CDR3. CDR3 sequence (DNA): TGTGCCAGTAGTCCGGGGACAGGTCGGAATGAAAAACTGTTTTTT. Protein product: CASSPGTGRNEKLFF.

Here the CDR3 DNA reads TGTGCCAGCAGTCTGAAATTGCCAGGGGTAGCAGGGAATCAGCCCCAGCATTTT. It translates to CASSLKLPGVAGNQPQHF. The gene calls are TRBV27 and TRBJ1-5; TRBD1 is a possible D gene (6 bases). The CDR3 length is 18 residues. Trimming took 5 bases from V and 4 from J, leaving 24 bases between them. Germline CDR1 is MNHEY and CDR2 is SMNVEV (reference sequence).

The chain links TRBV6-5 to TRBJ2-3, with 7 bases matching TRBD1. The CDR3 extends over 14 amino acids. Germline CDR1 reads MNHEY; CDR2 reads SVGAGI. Trimming at V came to 7 bases and at J to 11 bases, leaving 15 bases not matched to a gene. The CDR3 loop reads CASTDVGGVRRQYF. DNA for the CDR3: TGTGCCAGCACCGACGTAGGGGGCGTGAGGAGGCAGTATTTT.

V gene TRBV27 combines with J gene TRBJ2-2; D might be TRBD1 (5 bases). V was trimmed by 4 bases and J by 6 bases, leaving 15 bases between them. From germline, CDR1 is MNHEY and CDR2 SMNVEV (reference sequence). CDR3 size: 15 residues. The CDR3 DNA sequence: TGTGCCAGCAGTTCTAGAAATGTCAGGGCCGGGGAGCTGTTTTTT. Amino acid sequence: CASSSRNVRAGELFF.

The genes are TRBV6-5 and TRBJ2-1; TRBD2 matches at 12 bases. The trim removed 6 bases at V and 7 bases at J, leaving 7 bases unmatched. The CDR3 covers 15 residues. CDR1 is MNHEY and CDR2 is SVGAGI in the germline V gene. CDR3: CASSPLAGGLNEQFF. In nucleotides, the CDR3 is TGTGCCAGCAGCCCTCTAGCGGGAGGGCTGAATGAGCAGTTCTTC.

The chain carries TRBV7-2 and TRBJ2-7, with D uncertain. V dropped 5 bases and J dropped 3 bases, with 20 bases sitting between them. The germline V gene has CDR1 SGHTA and CDR2 FQGNSA. This CDR3 contains 16 residues. The CDR3 sequence is CASSPTGWALGYEQYF. The CDR3 nucleotides are TGTGCCAGCAGCCCTACCGGTTGGGCCCTGGGCTACGAGCAGTACTTC.

The gene calls are TRBV28 and TRBJ2-5, with 13 bases that match TRBD2. V was pared by 6 bases and J by 2 bases, with 12 bases of the junction left unmatched. The CDR3 has 18 residues. The germline V gene has CDR1 MDHEN and CDR2 SYDVKM. The CDR3 bases are TGTGCCAGCAGCCGAAGGAGGGGACTAGCGGGATTACAAGAGACCCAGTACTTC. Its protein is CASSRRRGLAGLQETQYF.

In this sample, this clone turned up a few times. V gene TRBV18 combines with J gene TRBJ2-7; the match to TRBD1 covers 8 bases. Trimming at V came to 4 bases and at J to 2 bases, leaving 7 bases not matched to a gene. The V gene's germline CDR1 is KGHSH and CDR2 LQKENI. This CDR3 contains 15 residues. In DNA form, the CDR3 reads TGTGCCAGCTCACGTGGACAGGGTAGCGCCTACGAGCAGTACTTC. Translation: CASSRGQGSAYEQYF.

The rearrangement joins TRBV18 to TRBJ2-5, with D tentatively TRBD1 (5 bases). V was trimmed by 4 bases and J by 2 bases, leaving 11 bases between them. Germline values: CDR1 KGHSH, CDR2 LQKENI. The CDR3 contains 14 residues. CDR3 sequence (DNA): TGTGCCAGCTCACTAAACTCAGGGCAAGAGACCCAGTACTTC. It encodes CASSLNSGQETQYF.